These T cell receptor beta chains were read from a single sample in a study of control samples from healthy donors and cancer patients. The method was immunoSEQ multiplex PCR; TCRdb's version includes in-frame clones alone and lacks a portion of them. The data show roughly 84,000 clones, about 88% seen once. The sequencing sample was made of blood. These receptors originate from a man aged 50-60 years in good health. CDR3s include the opening cysteine and the closing phenylalanine or tryptophan. The D gene is left open where the match is weak. The size field is filled for only some rows; it gives once, few, many or a size class.

TRBJ2-1,-,TRBV6-6,TRBD2,TGTGCCAGCAGCTTAGGACGGGACTACTACAATGAGCAGTTCTTC,CASSLGRDYYNEQFF
TRBJ1-3,-,TRBV19,-,TGTGCCAGTAGTATTGGGGGGGCGCAAGGAAACACCATATATTTT,CASSIGGAQGNTIYF
TRBJ1-4,-,TRBV14,-,TGTGCCAGCAGCCCCCTTGCAGGCGAGGAAAAACTGTTTTTT,CASSPLAGEEKLFF
TRBJ1-6,few,TRBV18,TRBD1,TGTGCCAGCTCTGGGACAGGGTCGAATAATTCACCCCTCCACTTT,CASSGTGSNNSPLHF
TRBJ1-5,once,TRBV4-1,TRBD1,TGCGCCAGCAGCCCGGACAGGGGGTCTAATCAGCCCCAGCATTTT,CASSPDRGSNQPQHF
TRBJ1-5,-,TRBV18,-,TGTGCCAGCTCGCCCACCTCGGCAGGCCCCAATCAGCCCCAGCATTTT,CASSPTSAGPNQPQHF
TRBJ1-5,-,TRBV6-5,TRBD1,TGTGCCAGCTCCTCAGGGGGCTATCAGCCCCAGCATTTT,CASSSGGYQPQHF
TRBJ1-4,-,TRBV5-1,-,TGCGCCAGCAGCTTGGCCACCGGAGCCAATGAAAAACTGTTTTTT,CASSLATGANEKLFF
TRBJ1-5,few,TRBV6-4,-,TGTGCCAGCAGTGAGAGCCGCGCGGCCCCCCAGCATTTT,CASSESRAAPQHF
TRBJ2-3,-,TRBV24-1,TRBD2,TGTGCCACCAGTGATTCCTATAGCGGGGGGGACCGCACAGATACGCAGTATTTT,CATSDSYSGGDRTDTQYF
TRBJ1-2,-,TRBV9,-,TGTGCCAGCAGCCCGGAGGGAGGGGATTATGGTGGCTACACCTTC,CASSPEGGDYGGYTF
TRBJ1-3,few,TRBV12-3/TRBV12-4,-,TGTGCCAGCAGTTTTGGCTCTGGAAACACCATATATTTT,CASSFGSGNTIYF
TRBJ1-1,once,TRBV5-4,-,TGTGCCAGCAGCTTGGGCCGACAGCCCGCCACTGAAGCTTTCTTT,CASSLGRQPATEAFF
TRBJ1-4,few,TRBV7-8,-,TGTGCCAGCAGCTTAGCTGCCGGCGGGGGATCTAATGAAAAACTGTTTTTT,CASSLAAGGGSNEKLFF
TRBJ2-7,-,TRBV2,TRBD1,TGTGCCAGTAGACCGGGACAGGGGTACGAGCAGTACTTC,CASRPGQGYEQYF
TRBJ2-7,few,TRBV7-8,-,TGTGCCAGCAGCTTAGAAGCAGGGCCATCCTACGAGCAGTACTTC,CASSLEAGPSYEQYF
TRBJ1-2,-,TRBV7-2,-,TGTGCCAGCAGCAGTAGCGGGGTCGGCTATGGCTACACCTTC,CASSSSGVGYGYTF
TRBJ2-1,-,TRBV5-6,TRBD1,TGTGCCAGCAGCTTGGGCATCGGGACAGGAAACTACAATGAGCAGTTCTTC,CASSLGIGTGNYNEQFF
TRBJ1-2,-,TRBV27,-,TGCGACCGTTTTCTGTTGCCTTTCCACCATGGCTACACCTTC,CDRFLLPFHHGYTF
TRBJ1-6,-,TRBV5-6,-,TGTGCCAGCAGCCTGGACAGCAATTCACCCCTCCACTTT,CASSLDSNSPLHF
TRBJ2-1,-,TRBV27,TRBD2,TGTGCCAGCAGTTTAGCACTAGCGGGGGGCCTTGCCTACAATGAGCAGTTCTTC,CASSLALAGGLAYNEQFF
TRBJ1-2,-,TRBV18,-,TGTGCCAGCTCACAAAGGGGGAGGGCAGCTGACTATGGCTACACCTTC,CASSQRGRAADYGYTF
TRBJ1-1,-,TRBV1,-,TGCACCAGCAGCGTCCGAGCTGAAGCTTTCTTT,CTSSVRAEAFF
TRBJ2-2,-,TRBV5-6,-,TGTGCCAGCAGACGTGGGAGGTCGGTCACCGGGGAGCTGTTTTTT,CASRRGRSVTGELFF
TRBJ1-1,-,TRBV27,-,TGTGCCAGCAGTTTGGGGGGACTGAACACTGAAGCTTTCTTT,CASSLGGLNTEAFF
TRBJ1-1,-,TRBV19,-,TGTGCCAGTAGCGCCTCCGGGACGGCGAACACTGAAGCTTTCTTT,CASSASGTANTEAFF
TRBJ1-5,-,TRBV27,-,TGTGCCAGCAGTCCGGTTCAGCCCCAGCATTTT,CASSPVQPQHF
TRBJ1-5,-,TRBV19,-,TGTGCCAGTAGCGCACGGGGATTCGCAGTCAATAGCAATCAGCCCCAGCATTTT,CASSARGFAVNSNQPQHF